The 25 T cell receptor beta chains in this list originate from one sample, sequenced in a study of blood T cell repertoires in COVID-19. TCRdb's copy holds only in-frame clones and misses some; the assay was immunoSEQ multiplex PCR. The sample has around 300,000 clones; around 89% are singletons. Sequencing was performed on peripheral blood. Every receptor here comes from a woman in her forties or fifties with active or convalescent COVID-19.

The V gene is TRBV5-1, the J gene TRBJ2-7; 10 bases align to TRBD2. The V gene end was trimmed by 2 bases and the J gene end by 3 bases; junction bases not matched to a gene: 5. The CDR3 consists of 15 residues. Germline loops: CDR1 SGHRS, CDR2 YFSETQ. The CDR3 loop is CASSFTSGMSYEQYF. The DNA for the CDR3 is TGCGCCAGCAGCTTTACTAGCGGGATGAGCTACGAGCAGTACTTC.

The chain links TRBV14 to TRBJ1-1; no clear D. CDR1 is SGHDN and CDR2 is FVKESK in the germline V gene. CDR3 length: 15 residues. Trimming took 3 bases from V and 4 from J, leaving 15 bases between them. CDR3 in DNA: TGTGCCAGCAGCCAGGCAATGGTTCGGGGCACTGAAGCTTTCTTT. Translating it yields CASSQAMVRGTEAFF.

The gene calls are TRBV13 and TRBJ1-5; the D is unclear. The germline V gene encodes CDR1 PRHDT and CDR2 FYEKMQ (reference sequence). This CDR3 has 15 amino acids. The V end was cut by 3 bases, the J end by 0 bases, with 9 bases between. This CDR3 reads CASSFSGYSNQPQHF. The CDR3 DNA reads TGTGCCAGCAGCTTCTCGGGTTATAGCAATCAGCCCCAGCATTTT. Full variable domain (rest looked up from reference TRBV13 and TRBJ1-5): AAGVIQSPRHLIKEKRETATLKCYPIPRHDTVYWYQQGPGQDPQFLISFYEKMQSDKGSIPDRFSAQQFSDYHSELNMSSLELGDSALYFCASSFSGYSNQPQHFGDGTRLSIL.

The chain has TRBV19 and TRBJ2-7; 10 bases are shared with TRBD2. The V segment lost 6 bases and the J segment 4 bases; nucleotides outside the gene matches: 12. CDR1 is LNHDA, CDR2 SQIVND, per germline (reference sequence). CDR3 length: 16 amino acids. CDR3 sequence: CASRPNGLAGAYEQYF. The CDR3 DNA reads as TGTGCCAGTAGACCAAACGGGCTAGCGGGAGCATACGAGCAGTACTTC.

The chain combines TRBV6-5 with TRBJ1-6, with D possibly being TRBD1 (5 bases). Trimming pared 6 bases from V and 6 bases from J, leaving 6 bases between. CDR1 MNHEY and CDR2 SVGAGI come from the germline V gene. This CDR3 has 12 amino acids. CDR3 sequence reads: CASRGGNSPLHF. CDR3 DNA: TGTGCCAGCAGGGGGGGTAATTCACCCCTCCACTTT.

CDR3 loop: CASTPDRVSYEQYF. In nucleotides, the CDR3 is TGTGCCAGCACTCCGGACAGAGTTTCCTACGAGCAGTACTTC. The chain joins TRBV7-2 to TRBJ2-7; TRBD1 might be the D (6 bases). Per the germline V gene, CDR1 is SGHTA and CDR2 is FQGNSA. This CDR3 spans 14 amino acids. V was pared by 7 bases and J by 1 base, with 14 bases between.

V gene TRBV6-2 or TRBV6-3 combines with J gene TRBJ1-5; unclear D gene. The CDR3 sequence is 15 residues long. The germline CDR1 and CDR2 sequences are MNHEY and SVGEGT. V was trimmed by 2 bases and J by 0 bases, leaving 8 bases between them. The chain's CDR3 is CASSYVGRSNQPQHF. The CDR3 region has the DNA TGTGCCAGCAGTTACGTTGGCCGTAGCAATCAGCCCCAGCATTTT.

The chain carries TRBV9 and TRBJ1-4; D unresolved. Germline-derived CDR1 and CDR2 are SGDLS and YYNGEE. V lost 3 bases and J 8 bases, leaving 14 bases between the germline ends. This CDR3 is 14 amino acids long. CDR3 amino acids: CASSASGKEEKLFF. CDR3 nucleotide sequence: TGTGCCAGCAGCGCGTCCGGGAAGGAGGAAAAACTGTTTTTT.

V usage is TRBV18 and J usage is TRBJ2-5; 7 bases align to TRBD2. There are 16 residues in the CDR3. Looked up from germline, CDR1 is KGHSH and CDR2 is LQKENI. The junction had 6 bases not matched to a gene; V was cut back by 2 bases and J by 0 bases. CDR3 residues: CASSPYTGGYQETQYF. As DNA, the CDR3 is TGTGCCAGCTCACCATACACGGGAGGCTACCAAGAGACCCAGTACTTC.

The CDR3 loop is CAWSEGTGDGYTF. The CDR3 DNA reads as TGTGCCTGGAGCGAGGGGACAGGGGATGGCTACACCTTC. This chain joins TRBV30 and TRBJ1-2; 10 nucleotides agree with TRBD1. J was trimmed by 6 bases and V by 3 bases; bases with no gene match: 4. Germline CDR1 and CDR2: GTSNPN and SVGIG (reference sequence). There are 13 residues in the CDR3.

The chain uses TRBV19 and TRBJ1-2, with 7 bases matching TRBD1. Germline V CDR1 and CDR2: LNHDA, SQIVND (reference sequence). CDR3 length: 15 residues. Trimming at V came to 7 bases and at J to 0 bases, leaving 8 bases not matched to a gene. CDR3 in amino acids: CASNSYRGANYGYTF. In DNA form, the CDR3 reads TGTGCCAGTAATAGTTACAGGGGAGCTAACTATGGCTACACCTTC.

The chain is built from TRBV11-1 and TRBJ2-5, with 9 bases aligning to TRBD2. The CDR3 extends over 15 amino acids. V lost 0 bases to trimming and J lost 5 bases; unmatched junction nucleotides: 4. From germline, CDR1 is SGHAT and CDR2 FQDESV (reference sequence). The CDR3, as DNA: TGTGCCAGCAGCTTAGCTAGCGGGAGCGGGGAGACCCAGTACTTC. It yields the protein CASSLASGSGETQYF.

The chain carries TRBV30 and TRBJ1-1, with D maybe TRBD1 (5 bases). From germline, CDR1 is GTSNPN and CDR2 SVGIG (reference sequence). The CDR3 loop spans 18 amino acids. V was pared by 1 base and J by 0 bases, with 21 bases between. CDR3 DNA sequence: TGTGCCTGGAGTGCGGTGCGGGGCCCCAGGATGTTGAACACTGAAGCTTTCTTT. It is translated as CAWSAVRGPRMLNTEAFF.

In its sample, this clone was seen a few times. This sequence joins TRBV12-3 or TRBV12-4 and TRBJ1-2, with a possible D match to TRBD1 (5 bases). This CDR3 spans 12 amino acids. Trimming left V 6 bases short and J 7 bases short, with 12 bases between. The CDR3 DNA sequence: TGTGCCAGCAGAACTCAGGGAGGTGGCTACACCTTC. Translation gives CASRTQGGGYTF.

This clone was seen a handful of times. V usage is TRBV7-9 and J usage is TRBJ2-7; a weak D match, TRBD1 (5 bases). The CDR3 covers 15 residues. The germline V gene has CDR1 SEHNR and CDR2 FQNEAQ (reference sequence). Trimming shortened V by 3 bases and J by 0 bases, and 12 bases separated the two germline ends. The CDR3 sequence is CASSLGPLSSYEQYF. The CDR3 region has the DNA TGTGCCAGCAGCTTGGGGCCTTTGAGCTCCTACGAGCAGTACTTC.

The chain joins TRBV5-1 to TRBJ1-2; tentative D call: TRBD1 (5 bases). V shed 4 bases and J shed 0 bases, with 7 bases lying between them. CDR3 length: 13 amino acids. CDR1 and CDR2 from the germline V gene are SGHRS and YFSETQ. CDR3 sequence: CASSPTANYGYTF. The CDR3 region has the DNA TGCGCCAGCAGCCCGACAGCTAACTATGGCTACACCTTC.

The V and J genes are TRBV2 and TRBJ2-3; 8 bases align to TRBD2. V lost 11 bases to trimming and J lost 6 bases; unmatched junction nucleotides: 13. The germline CDR1 and CDR2 sequences are SNHLY and FYNNEI. The CDR3 consists of 14 residues. DNA of the CDR3: TGTGCCGGAAGCCTTAGCGGGGTGGCGGATACGCAGTATTTT. Translated: CAGSLSGVADTQYF.

V and J are TRBV7-9 and TRBJ1-2; 8 positions match TRBD1. V lost 5 bases to trimming and J lost 7 bases; unmatched junction nucleotides: 3. Germline V gene data show CDR1 as SEHNR and CDR2 as FQNEAQ (reference sequence). The CDR3 covers 12 residues. CDR3 sequence reads: CASSGQGGGYTF. CDR3 coding DNA: TGTGCCAGCAGCGGACAGGGAGGTGGCTACACCTTC.

The V and J genes are TRBV11-2 and TRBJ2-5; D unclear. V lost 1 base and J 0 bases, leaving 18 bases between the germline ends. The CDR3 totals 18 residues. Germline V gene data show CDR1 as SGHAT and CDR2 as FQNNGV. This chain's CDR3 is CASSLGLHFKPYQETQYF. The CDR3 region has the DNA TGTGCCAGCAGCTTAGGTCTTCACTTTAAGCCGTACCAAGAGACCCAGTACTTC.

The chain combines TRBV5-6 with TRBJ2-7; a possible D gene is TRBD1 (6 bases). CDR1 and CDR2 (germline): SGHDT, YYEEEE. This CDR3 region has 14 residues. The germline V and J ends were trimmed by 3 bases and 4 bases, with 14 bases remaining between them. The CDR3 reads CASSWTVLRYEQYF. The CDR3 coding sequence is TGTGCCAGCAGCTGGACAGTCCTGAGATACGAGCAGTACTTC.

This chain connects TRBV5-4 to TRBJ2-1; 8 bases fit TRBD2. This CDR3 is 15 amino acids long. V gave up 6 bases and J gave up 2 bases; unmatched junction bases: 7. Germline assignment: CDR1 SGHNT and CDR2 YYREEE (reference sequence). CDR3 in amino acids: CASTPRGGPYNEQFF. The DNA for the CDR3 is TGTGCCAGCACCCCCCGGGGGGGCCCCTACAATGAGCAGTTCTTC.

Here the CDR3 reads CASSRGQGINQPQHF. CDR3 sequence (DNA): TGTGCCAGCAGCAGAGGACAGGGAATCAATCAGCCCCAGCATTTT. The rearrangement uses TRBV6-5 and TRBJ1-5, with 8 nucleotides matching TRBD1. V was clipped by 6 bases and J by 3 bases; unmatched bases: 7. The CDR3 runs 15 residues. CDR1 and CDR2 from the germline V gene are MNHEY and SVGAGI.

This clone showed up just a few times. The V call is TRBV30, the J call TRBJ1-6; a possible D gene is TRBD1 (6 bases). The V gene lost 3 bases and the J gene lost 8 bases, with 11 bases spanning the gap. The CDR3 loop spans 13 amino acids. CDR1 is GTSNPN, CDR2 SVGIG, per germline (reference sequence). For the CDR3, the DNA is TGTGCCTGGAGAGAAAGGACAGATTCACCCCTCCACTTT. It specifies CAWRERTDSPLHF.

This chain links TRBV25-1 with TRBJ2-2; D might be TRBD1 (5 bases). The CDR3 extends over 17 amino acids. The V end lost 2 bases, the J end lost 5 bases, and 18 bases lay between the germline ends. The germline V gene encodes CDR1 MGHDK and CDR2 SYGVNS. CDR3 nucleotide sequence: TGTGCCAGCAGTGAAGGCAGGCGGACATCCGATACCGGGGAGCTGTTTTTT. Encoded protein: CASSEGRRTSDTGELFF.

CDR3 nucleotide sequence: TGTGCCAGTAGTATAGACGGACACCCCAATCAGCCCCAGCATTTT. Protein: CASSIDGHPNQPQHF. The rearrangement uses TRBV19 and TRBJ1-5, with D perhaps matching TRBD1 (5 bases). The CDR3 runs 15 residues. V lost 0 bases, J lost 3 bases, and 9 bases lay in between. In germline, CDR1 is LNHDA, CDR2 SQIVND (reference sequence).